Below are 10 T cell receptor beta chains sequenced from a single sample in a study of T cell repertoires in cytomegalovirus infection. TCRdb processed the reads anew with MiXCR; each CDR3 protein has one entry. The sample holds about 180,000 distinct CDR3 sequences; approximately 15% are singletons and the top ten take 25% to 30%. Input material: PBMCs. The receptor source for this set is a human donor in good health (CMV status not recorded). Some clones in this sample may be carry-over from other donors' samples.

The V gene is TRBV5-6, the J gene TRBJ1-1; tentatively, D is TRBD1 (6 bases). Germline V gives CDR1 SGHDT, CDR2 YYEEEE. The CDR3 totals 14 residues. V was cut by 4 bases and J by 4 bases, with 14 bases left in between. CDR3 residues: CASSLTGGGTEAFF. Written as DNA, the CDR3 is TGTGCCAGCAGCCTAACCGGAGGGGGCACTGAAGCTTTCTTT.

This clonotype showed up many times. V gene TRBV7-9 combines with J gene TRBJ2-1; the D gene could be TRBD1 or TRBD2 (5 bases each). This CDR3 comprises 17 residues. Per germline, CDR1 SEHNR and CDR2 FQNEAQ (reference sequence). V was trimmed by 4 bases and J by 8 bases, leaving 24 bases between them. The CDR3 sequence is CASSSTPRQGRLDEQFF. The CDR3 nucleotides read TGTGCCAGCAGCTCTACCCCACGCCAGGGACGTCTCGATGAGCAGTTCTTC.

This clonotype was recorded at least ten times. The chain employs TRBV7-2 and TRBJ2-7, with TRBD2 matching 10 bases. Germline values: CDR1 SGHTA, CDR2 FQGNSA. The CDR3 is 15 residues long. J was trimmed by 2 bases and V by 1 base; bases with no gene match: 2. CDR3 sequence reads: CASSLVAGGPYEQYF. CDR3 in DNA: TGTGCCAGCAGCTTAGTAGCGGGAGGACCCTACGAGCAGTACTTC. Full variable domain (remainder filled in from reference TRBV7-2 and TRBJ2-7): GAGVSQSPSNKVTEKGKDVELRCDPISGHTALYWYRQSLGQGLEFLIYFQGNSAPDKSGLPSDRFSAERTGGSVSTLTIQRTQQEDSAVYLCASSLVAGGPYEQYFGPGTRLTVT.

This clonotype was counted at least ten times. This sequence joins TRBV28 and TRBJ1-5, with TRBD1 matching 7 bases. J gave up 4 bases and V 8 bases, and 5 bases lay outside the gene matches. The germline gives CDR1 MDHEN, CDR2 SYDVKM. The CDR3 contains 13 residues. The CDR3 protein is CASSRGQNQPQHF. The DNA of the CDR3 is TGTGCCAGCTCAAGGGGACAGAATCAGCCCCAGCATTTT. The variable domain in full, completed from reference TRBV28 and TRBJ1-5, reads DVKVTQSSRYLVKRTGEKVFLECVQDMDHENMFWYRQDPGLGLRLIYFSYDVKMKEKGDIPEGYSVSREKKERFSLILESASTNQTSMYLCASSRGQNQPQHFGDGTRLSIL.

This clonotype was detected a few times. This chain links TRBV27 with TRBJ1-4, with 7 bases lining up with TRBD1. This CDR3 has 16 residues. The ends lost 4 bases at V and 6 bases at J; junction bases unmatched: 11. CDR1 is MNHEY, CDR2 SMNVEV, per germline (reference sequence). The CDR3 DNA reads as TGTGCCAGCAGTTGGGCCCCTGACAGGGTCGATGAAAAACTGTTTTTT. Translating it yields CASSWAPDRVDEKLFF.

This rearrangement joins TRBV5-4 to TRBJ2-2; TRBD1 aligns across 8 bases. Germline V CDR1 and CDR2: SGHNT, YYREEE (reference sequence). Losses at the gene ends were 4 bases for V and 0 bases for J; bases not matched to a gene: 5. The CDR3 covers 16 residues. The CDR3 DNA follows: TGTGCCAGCAGCAGTCGACAGGGGCCGAACACCGGGGAGCTGTTTTTT. It yields the protein CASSSRQGPNTGELFF.

V and J are TRBV12-3 or TRBV12-4 and TRBJ2-7; no firm D call. CDR3 length equals 12 residues. V dropped 3 bases and J dropped 0 bases, with 3 bases sitting between them. This CDR3 reads CASSFVSYEQYF. The DNA for the CDR3 is TGTGCCAGCAGTTTTGTCTCCTACGAGCAGTACTTC.

This clonotype was picked up a small number of times. The chain carries TRBV5-4 and TRBJ1-2, with D hard to call. Trimming left V 6 bases short and J 1 base short, with 10 bases between. Germline CDR1 SGHNT, CDR2 YYREEE (reference sequence). CDR3 length: 13 residues. The CDR3 region is CASKSALNYGYTF. CDR3 in DNA: TGTGCCAGCAAATCGGCGCTTAACTATGGCTACACCTTC. Based on the CDR3 plus reference TRBV5-4 and TRBJ1-2, the full variable domain is ETGVTQSPTHLIKTRGQQVTLRCSSQSGHNTVSWYQQALGQGPQFIFQYYREEENGRGNFPPRFSGLQFPNYSSELNVNALELDDSALYLCASKSALNYGYTFGSGTRLTVV.

Regarding this clonotype: A read error may explain this, as a much larger clone is one base away. The rearrangement uses TRBV12-3 or TRBV12-4 and TRBJ1-2; D unclear. There are 13 residues in the CDR3. V shed 1 base and J shed 4 bases, with 7 bases lying between them. CDR3 residues: CASSLGKCYGYTF. CDR3 bases: TGTGCCAGCAGTTTAGGGAAATGCTATGGCTACACCTTC.

This chain joins TRBV10-3 and TRBJ1-5; D is uncertain. The germline V gene has CDR1 ENHRY and CDR2 SYGVKD. CDR3 size: 14 residues. The V end was cut by 1 base, the J end by 4 bases, with 8 bases between. The CDR3 sequence: CAISEWQANQPQHF. The CDR3 DNA sequence: TGTGCCATCAGTGAGTGGCAGGCTAATCAGCCCCAGCATTTT.